Sequencing of this T cell receptor (beta chain) was carried out in a study of CD8 T cells in Susac syndrome. Random-hexamer reverse transcription was applied to roughly 0.45 to 1 ug RNA. Amplification of the TCR beta CDR3 was carried out by immunoSEQ multiplex PCR, which spanned a total of 54 Vbeta and 13 Jbeta segments. MiXCR, applied by TCRdb to the immunoSEQ multiplex PCR reads, yields one record per CDR3 protein. Altogether about 130,000 distinct CDR3 sequences are present, about 94% being singletons, with the ten largest covering around 0.12%. Negative isolation yielded CD4+ and CD8+ T cells, and FACS enriched TEMRA cells. V was cut by 0 bases and J by 5 bases, with 11 bases left in between. The germline V gene has CDR1 GTSNPN and CDR2 SVGIG (reference sequence). The CDR3 length is 13 residues.

The chain links TRBV30 to TRBJ2-7, with a weak D call TRBD2 (5 bases). Sequenced input: CD4+ T cells from PBMCs. The sequence derives from a human donor with multiple sclerosis. The DNA of the CDR3 is TGTGCCTGGAGTGTAACTGGGAGTAACGAGCAGTACTTC. This encodes CAWSVTGSNEQYF. Drawing the rest from reference TRBV30 and TRBJ2-7, the complete variable domain is SQTIHQWPATLVQPVGSPLSLECTVEGTSNPNLYWYRQAAGRGLQLLFYSVGIGQISSEVPQNLSASRPQDRQFILSSKKLLLSDSGFYLCAWSVTGSNEQYFGPGTRLTVT.